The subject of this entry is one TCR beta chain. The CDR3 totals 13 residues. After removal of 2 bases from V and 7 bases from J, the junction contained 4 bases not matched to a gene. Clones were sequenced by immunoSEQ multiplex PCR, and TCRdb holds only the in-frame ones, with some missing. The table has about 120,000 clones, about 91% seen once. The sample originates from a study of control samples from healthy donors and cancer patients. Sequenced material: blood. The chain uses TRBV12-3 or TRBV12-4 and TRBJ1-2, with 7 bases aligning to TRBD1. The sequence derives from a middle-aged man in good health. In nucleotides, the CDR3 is TGTGCCAGCAGTTTAAAGGGGGCGGGTGGCTACACCTTC. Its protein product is CASSLKGAGGYTF.